The 6 T cell receptor beta chains below all came from one sample that was sequenced in a study of T cell responses to AZD1222 COVID-19 vaccine. Only in-frame clones appear in the TCRdb table, and some are missing; sequencing was by immunoSEQ multiplex PCR. The table records more than 120,000 clones, around 84% of them present only once. The specimen was peripheral blood, collected 28 days after the second AZD1222 dose. Receptor source: an adult who received the AZD1222 COVID-19 vaccine.

The chain carries TRBV7-8 and TRBJ2-3; no firm D call. V lost 4 bases, J lost 3 bases, and 17 bases lay in between. Germline V lookup: CDR1 SGHVS, CDR2 FQNEAQ. The CDR3 consists of 16 residues. The CDR3 nucleotides are TGTGCCAGCAGCTCCCGGCGCTTCGGTAATACAGATACGCAGTATTTT. Translated, it gives CASSSRRFGNTDTQYF.

The V call is TRBV28, the J call TRBJ2-7, with D perhaps TRBD2 (5 bases). Germline assignment: CDR1 MDHEN and CDR2 SYDVKM. Trimming took off 6 bases at V and 3 bases at J, with 15 bases between the two ends. This CDR3 comprises 14 residues. The CDR3 sequence is CASRPRTGYYEQYF. In DNA, the CDR3 is TGTGCCAGCAGACCCCGGACGGGATACTACGAGCAGTACTTC.

The rearrangement links TRBV15 to TRBJ2-7; TRBD1 matches 7 bases. Germline V gives CDR1 LNHNV, CDR2 YYDKDF (reference sequence). J was trimmed by 7 bases and V by 7 bases; bases with no gene match: 7. The CDR3 is 12 amino acids. The CDR3 bases are TGTGCCACCAAGCTACTACAGGGGGAGCAGTACTTC. Protein: CATKLLQGEQYF.

In DNA, the CDR3 is TGTGCCAGCAGTGAACTATGGAGTTATCAGCCCCAGCATTTT. Protein product: CASSELWSYQPQHF. The genes are TRBV2 and TRBJ1-5; D not resolved. V was clipped by 2 bases and J by 5 bases, with 10 bases between them. The CDR3 is 14 residues long. Germline-derived CDR1 and CDR2 are SNHLY and FYNNEI.

J is TRBJ2-6 and V is TRBV27; D may be TRBD1 (5 bases). The CDR3 spans 15 residues. The germline V gene encodes CDR1 MNHEY and CDR2 SMNVEV (reference sequence). V was cut by 6 bases and J by 0 bases, with 9 bases left in between. The CDR3 bases are TGTGCCAGCAGACTTACAGGCTCTGGGGCCAACGTCCTGACTTTC. As protein: CASRLTGSGANVLTF.

The V gene is TRBV12-3 or TRBV12-4, the J gene TRBJ1-2; 7 bases fit TRBD1. The CDR3 sequence is 12 residues long. The V segment lost 6 bases and the J segment 8 bases; nucleotides outside the gene matches: 6. This chain's CDR3 is CASSSGGDGYTF. For the CDR3, the DNA is TGTGCCAGCAGCTCAGGGGGGGACGGCTACACCTTC.